This T cell receptor (beta chain) originates from a study of PD-1 blockade in classical Hodgkin lymphoma. General study findings and limits: Relapsed/refractory patients reportedly had lower baseline diversity than newly diagnosed patients.

Sequencing used immunoSEQ multiplex PCR; TCRdb keeps in-frame clones, though not all of them. The sample includes under 40,000 clones, about four fifths seen only once; the top ten take 15% to 20%. Comments on this clone: Its antigen is unidentified.

Germline-derived CDR1 and CDR2 are SGHVS and FQNEAQ. V dropped 4 bases and J dropped 6; count of bases not matched to a gene: 2. The CDR3 contains 13 residues. Indicated time point: cycle 4 day 1 (C4D1), after less than 7 weeks of nivolumab. There was relapse after autologous stem cell transplantation in every patient, and there was variation in brentuximab vedotin exposure. The sample was peripheral blood mononuclear cells (PBMCs), taken before the fourth cycle of nivolumab. The receptor comes from a human donor with classical Hodgkin lymphoma. The rearrangement uses TRBV7-8 and TRBJ1-2; 10 bases map to TRBD1. The CDR3 protein is CASSWGQGNGYTF. CDR3 coding DNA: TGTGCCAGCAGCTGGGGACAGGGGAATGGCTACACCTTC.